This entry concerns a single T cell receptor beta chain. Original data processing: Reference gene primer amplification gave nucleated cell count estimates. This table comes from immunoSEQ multiplex PCR, and its TCRdb copy is limited to in-frame clones, with some not included. For V, J and clone size, that table is used; D and trimming come from the DNA. Found here are some 380,000 clones, more than 75% of them singletons; the top ten hold under 1.2%. The CDR3 contains 13 residues. Trimming cost V 3 bases and J 11 bases; bases outside gene matches: 9. Germline V gives CDR1 MNHEY, CDR2 SVGAGI. This entry belongs to a study of blood T cell repertoires in COVID-19. About the study: The cDNA or gDNA used as material had been derived from T cells, B-cell-depleted T cells, or PBMCs.

This chain joins TRBV6-5 and TRBJ2-7; TRBD2 agrees at 8 bases. This clonotype was sampled from a human donor with acute or convalescent COVID-19. The donor label of this sample is uncertain. Sample: peripheral blood. CDR3 nucleotide sequence: TGTGCCAGCAGTTATAGTTCGACTAGCGAAAAGTACTTC. Residues: CASSYSSTSEKYF.